Listed below are T cell receptor beta chains from one sample, sequenced in a study of long-term antiretroviral therapy in people with HIV. Clones were sequenced by immunoSEQ multiplex PCR, and TCRdb holds only the in-frame ones, with some missing. The sample includes some 40,000 clones, 75% to 90% of them seen just once. The sequencing used unsorted PBMCs, collected 3.1 years after starting antiretroviral therapy. These receptors were collected from a woman aged 45-65 years with HIV. CDR3s include the opening cysteine and the closing phenylalanine or tryptophan. D genes are given only for firm matches. Size is omitted from some rows. Given values are once, few, many or a class for expanded clones.

v_gene	j_gene	abundance	d_gene	CDR3aa	CDR3nt
TRBV7-2	TRBJ2-5	.	TRBD2	CASSPQRGGGETQYF	TGTGCCAGCAGCCCACAGCGGGGTGGTGGGGAGACCCAGTACTTC
TRBV7-9	TRBJ1-3	.	.	CASSPPTGNGNTIYF	TGTGCCAGCAGCCCGCCGACAGGCAATGGAAACACCATATATTTT
TRBV7-2	TRBJ1-4	.	.	CASSLGTANEKLFF	TGTGCCAGCAGCCTCGGGACGGCTAATGAAAAACTGTTTTTT
TRBV11-2	TRBJ2-5	.	TRBD2	CASSFRSGGLRWETQYF	TGTGCCAGCAGCTTTAGGAGCGGGGGCCTGAGGTGGGAGACCCAGTACTTC
TRBV10-3	TRBJ2-7	few	TRBD1	CAISLDRGPYEQYF	TGTGCCATCAGCTTAGACAGGGGGCCCTACGAGCAGTACTTC
TRBV27	TRBJ2-1	.	.	CASSLNRGNAEQFF	TGTGCCAGCAGTTTAAATCGAGGGAACGCTGAGCAGTTCTTC
TRBV7-2	TRBJ2-3	.	TRBD2	CASSAGTSGGSDTQYF	TGTGCCAGCAGCGCGGGGACTAGCGGGGGATCGGATACGCAGTATTTT
TRBV2	TRBJ1-2	few	TRBD1	CASTPGQLGGYTF	TGTGCCAGCACCCCGGGACAGTTGGGTGGCTACACCTTC
TRBV12-5	TRBJ2-7	.	TRBD1	CASGLPPLQGSPYEQYF	TGTGCTAGTGGTTTGCCACCTCTACAGGGGTCCCCCTACGAGCAGTACTTC
TRBV6-5	TRBJ1-4	few	.	CASSFRSLANEKLFF	TGTGCCAGCAGTTTCCGGTCTTTGGCTAATGAAAAACTGTTTTTT
TRBV7-5	TRBJ1-5	.	.	CARSFSLTPPSNQPQHF	TGTGCCAGAAGCTTCTCCCTGACACCACCGAGCAATCAGCCCCAGCATTTT
TRBV10-3	TRBJ2-3	.	.	CAISDPGANTQYF	TGTGCCATCAGTGATCCAGGCGCCAATACGCAGTATTTT
TRBV11-3	TRBJ2-3	.	.	CASSLDGTSDTQYF	TGTGCCAGCAGCTTAGACGGGACAAGTGATACGCAGTATTTT
TRBV7-6	TRBJ2-1	.	TRBD2	CASSLGRGGLDNEQFF	TGTGCCAGCAGCTTAGGGCGGGGGGGCCTAGACAATGAGCAGTTCTTC
TRBV30	TRBJ1-3	.	TRBD1	CAWSVTGGKGNTIYF	TGTGCCTGGAGTGTAACAGGGGGCAAAGGAAACACCATATATTTT
TRBV19	TRBJ2-2	few	.	CATRAYANTGELFF	TGTGCCACCCGGGCTTATGCGAACACCGGGGAGCTGTTTTTT
TRBV9	TRBJ2-5	.	TRBD1	CASSVGTGGLETQYF	TGTGCCAGCAGCGTAGGGACAGGGGGACTTGAGACCCAGTACTTC
TRBV5-4	TRBJ2-1	.	TRBD2	CASSAGVAGPYNEQFF	TGTGCCAGCAGCGCGGGGGTAGCGGGGCCTTACAATGAGCAGTTCTTC
TRBV18	TRBJ1-2	.	.	CASSPVGAQGGGYTF	TGTGCCAGCTCACCAGTTGGCGCACAGGGCGGTGGCTACACCTTC
TRBV5-6	TRBJ2-5	.	.	CASSLVEPPRQTQYF	TGTGCCAGCAGCCTGGTGGAGCCCCCAAGGCAGACCCAGTACTTC
TRBV29-1	TRBJ2-7	.	.	CSVEDPFRGYEQYF	TGCAGCGTTGAAGACCCTTTTAGAGGGTACGAGCAGTACTTC
TRBV11-3	TRBJ1-1	once	.	CASSYLSGSFGTEAFF	TGTGCCAGCAGCTATCTTAGCGGCAGCTTTGGGACTGAAGCTTTCTTT
TRBV30	TRBJ1-2	few	TRBD1	CAWSAFGQGGDGYTF	TGTGCCTGGAGTGCATTTGGACAGGGGGGAGATGGCTACACCTTC
TRBV12-5	TRBJ1-1	.	.	CASGLVQNTEAFF	TGTGCTAGTGGTTTGGTACAGAACACTGAAGCTTTCTTT
TRBV9	TRBJ2-1	.	TRBD2	CASSGTRSTADEQFF	TGTGCCAGCAGTGGGACTAGGAGCACAGCCGATGAGCAGTTCTTC
TRBV6-5	TRBJ2-3	.	TRBD1	CASRRGTGGPQYF	TGTGCCAGCAGAAGAGGGACAGGGGGCCCGCAGTATTTT
TRBV7-7	TRBJ1-3	.	.	CASSSGLYNTIYF	TGTGCTAGCAGCTCGGGACTGTACAACACCATATATTTT
TRBV18	TRBJ1-6	.	.	CASSPTVGGAGSPLHF	TGTGCCAGCTCACCCACGGTGGGGGGGGCCGGATCACCCCTCCACTTT
TRBV13	TRBJ2-1	.	TRBD2	CASASSGGANEQFF	TGTGCCAGCGCCTCTAGCGGGGGGGCCAACGAGCAGTTCTTC
TRBV5-6	TRBJ1-2	.	.	CASSPIEGNVIYGYTF	TGTGCCAGCAGCCCGATAGAAGGGAATGTGATCTATGGCTACACCTTC
TRBV19	TRBJ1-1	few	.	CASRGGWAAEAFF	TGTGCCAGTAGGGGGGGCTGGGCTGCTGAAGCTTTCTTT
TRBV4-3	TRBJ1-5	.	TRBD1	CASSQDRTGSRQPQHF	TGCGCCAGCAGCCAAGATCGGACAGGGTCGCGTCAGCCCCAGCATTTT
TRBV5-4	TRBJ1-1	.	TRBD1	CASSFGQGTTEAFF	TGTGCCAGCAGCTTTGGACAGGGAACGACTGAAGCTTTCTTT
TRBV30	TRBJ1-3	.	TRBD1	CAWSGDRGLGNTIYF	TGTGCCTGGAGTGGGGACAGGGGTCTTGGAAACACCATATATTTT
TRBV30	TRBJ1-1	.	.	CAWSQSLMNTEAFF	TGTGCCTGGAGCCAATCTCTGATGAACACTGAAGCTTTCTTT
TRBV6-6	TRBJ1-5	.	.	CASSYRQGSNHQPQHF	TGTGCCAGCAGTTATCGGCAGGGTTCTAACCATCAGCCCCAGCATTTT
TRBV5-1	TRBJ1-5	.	.	CASSLGMDQPQHF	TGCGCCAGCAGCTTGGGAATGGATCAGCCCCAGCATTTT